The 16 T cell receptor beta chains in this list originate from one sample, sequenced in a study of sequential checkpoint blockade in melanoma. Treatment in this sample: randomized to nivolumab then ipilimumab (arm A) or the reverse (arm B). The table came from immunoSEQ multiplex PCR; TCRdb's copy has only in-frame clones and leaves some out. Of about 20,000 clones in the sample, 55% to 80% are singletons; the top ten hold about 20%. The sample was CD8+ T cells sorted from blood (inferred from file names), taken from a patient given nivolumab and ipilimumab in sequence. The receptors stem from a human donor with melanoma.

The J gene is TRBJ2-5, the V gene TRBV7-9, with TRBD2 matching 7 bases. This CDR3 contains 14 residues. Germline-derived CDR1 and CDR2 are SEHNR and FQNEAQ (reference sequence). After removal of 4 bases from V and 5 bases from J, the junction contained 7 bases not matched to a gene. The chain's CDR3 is CASSSRLARETQYF. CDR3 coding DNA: TGTGCCAGCAGCTCCCGACTAGCTCGGGAGACCCAGTACTTC.

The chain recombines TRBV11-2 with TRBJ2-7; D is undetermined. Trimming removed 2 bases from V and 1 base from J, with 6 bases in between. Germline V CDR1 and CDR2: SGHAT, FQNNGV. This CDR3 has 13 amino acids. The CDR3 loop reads CASSLRDSYEQYF. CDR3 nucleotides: TGTGCCAGCAGCTTAAGAGATTCCTACGAGCAGTACTTC. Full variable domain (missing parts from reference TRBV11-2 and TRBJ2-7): EAGVAQSPRYKIIEKRQSVAFWCNPISGHATLYWYQQILGQGPKLLIQFQNNGVVDDSQLPKDRFSAERLKGVDSTLKIQPAKLEDSAVYLCASSLRDSYEQYFGPGTRLTVT.

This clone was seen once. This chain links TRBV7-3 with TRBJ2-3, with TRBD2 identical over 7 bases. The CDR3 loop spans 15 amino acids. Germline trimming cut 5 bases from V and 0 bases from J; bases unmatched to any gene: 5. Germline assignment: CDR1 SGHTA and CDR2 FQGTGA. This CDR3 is CASSLLAVSTDTQYF. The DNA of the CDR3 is TGTGCCAGCAGCCTCCTAGCGGTGAGCACAGATACGCAGTATTTT.

In DNA form, the CDR3 reads TGTGCCAGCACCCCACTCGGGGGGCGGGGGGGCCTCAGCGAGCAGTACTTC. It codes for CASTPLGGRGGLSEQYF. The chain couples TRBV5-8 to TRBJ2-7, with TRBD2 matching 9 bases. This CDR3 is built from 17 residues. From germline, CDR1 is SGHTS and CDR2 YDEGEE. The ends lost 6 bases at V and 6 bases at J; junction bases unmatched: 19.

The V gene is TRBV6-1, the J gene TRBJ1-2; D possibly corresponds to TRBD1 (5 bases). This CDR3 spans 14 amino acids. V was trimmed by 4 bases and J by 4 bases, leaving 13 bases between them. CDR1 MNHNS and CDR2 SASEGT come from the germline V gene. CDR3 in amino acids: CASSGRGGAYGYTF. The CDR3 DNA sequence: TGTGCCAGCAGTGGGAGGGGAGGGGCCTATGGCTACACCTTC.

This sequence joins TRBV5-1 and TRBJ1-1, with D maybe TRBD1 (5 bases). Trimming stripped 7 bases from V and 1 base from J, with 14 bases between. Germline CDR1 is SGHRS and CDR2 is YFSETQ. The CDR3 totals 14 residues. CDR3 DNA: TGCGCCAGCCTACCGGGACTCGGGAACACTGAAGCTTTCTTT. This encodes CASLPGLGNTEAFF.

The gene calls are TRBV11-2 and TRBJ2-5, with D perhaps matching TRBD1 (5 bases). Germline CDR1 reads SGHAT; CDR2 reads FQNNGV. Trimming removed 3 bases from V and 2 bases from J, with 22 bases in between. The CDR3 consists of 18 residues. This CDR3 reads CASSLVSGWVGVQETQYF. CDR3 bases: TGTGCCAGCAGCTTGGTCTCAGGATGGGTAGGGGTGCAAGAGACCCAGTACTTC.

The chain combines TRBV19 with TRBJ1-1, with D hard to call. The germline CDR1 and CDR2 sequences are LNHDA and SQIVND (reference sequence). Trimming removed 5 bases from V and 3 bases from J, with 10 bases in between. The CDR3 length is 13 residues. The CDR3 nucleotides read TGTGCCAGTAGTGAAGCACTCTACACTGAAGCTTTCTTT. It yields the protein CASSEALYTEAFF. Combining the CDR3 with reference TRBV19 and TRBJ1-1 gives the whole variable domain DGGITQSPKYLFRKEGQNVTLSCEQNLNHDAMYWYRQDPGQGLRLIYYSQIVNDFQKGDIAEGYSVSREKKESFPLTVTSAQKNPTAFYLCASSEALYTEAFFGQGTRLTVV.

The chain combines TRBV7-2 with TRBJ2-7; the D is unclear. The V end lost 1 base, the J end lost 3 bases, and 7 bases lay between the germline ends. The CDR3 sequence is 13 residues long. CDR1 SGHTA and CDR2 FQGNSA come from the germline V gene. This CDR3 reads CASSLGVGYEQYF. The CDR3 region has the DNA TGTGCCAGCAGCTTAGGTGTCGGCTACGAGCAGTACTTC.

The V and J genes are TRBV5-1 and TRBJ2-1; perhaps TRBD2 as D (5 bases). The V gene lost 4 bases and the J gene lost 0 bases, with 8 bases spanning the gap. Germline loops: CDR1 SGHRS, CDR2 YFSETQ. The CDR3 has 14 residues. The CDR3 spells CASSLAPSYNEQFF. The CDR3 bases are TGCGCCAGCAGCCTAGCTCCCTCCTACAATGAGCAGTTCTTC.

The CDR3 nucleotides are TGTGCCAGCAGCTTGGGGTGGGGGGTTACCACTGAAGCTTTCTTT. Translated, it gives CASSLGWGVTTEAFF. The chain uses TRBV9 and TRBJ1-1, with a tentative D call TRBD1 (5 bases). The germline V and J ends were trimmed by 4 bases and 4 bases, with 17 bases remaining between them. Germline V gene sequence: CDR1 SGDLS, CDR2 YYNGEE. The CDR3 is 15 residues long.

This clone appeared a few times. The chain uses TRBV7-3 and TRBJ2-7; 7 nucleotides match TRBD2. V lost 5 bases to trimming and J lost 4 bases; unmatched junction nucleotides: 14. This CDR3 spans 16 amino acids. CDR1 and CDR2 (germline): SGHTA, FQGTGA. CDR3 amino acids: CASSPKGTSGGYEQYF. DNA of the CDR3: TGTGCCAGCAGCCCGAAAGGGACCTCCGGGGGGTACGAGCAGTACTTC. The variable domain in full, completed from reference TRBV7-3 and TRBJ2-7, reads GAGVSQTPSNKVTEKGKYVELRCDPISGHTALYWYRQSLGQGPEFLIYFQGTGAADDSGLPNDRFFAVRPEGSVSTLKIQRTERGDSAVYLCASSPKGTSGGYEQYFGPGTRLTVT.

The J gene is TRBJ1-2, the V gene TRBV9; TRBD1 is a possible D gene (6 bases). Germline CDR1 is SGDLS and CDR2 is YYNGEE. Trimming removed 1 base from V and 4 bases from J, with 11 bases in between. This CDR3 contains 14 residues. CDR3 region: CASSVSGAGYGYTF. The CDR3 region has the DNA TGTGCCAGCAGCGTATCAGGGGCCGGCTATGGCTACACCTTC.

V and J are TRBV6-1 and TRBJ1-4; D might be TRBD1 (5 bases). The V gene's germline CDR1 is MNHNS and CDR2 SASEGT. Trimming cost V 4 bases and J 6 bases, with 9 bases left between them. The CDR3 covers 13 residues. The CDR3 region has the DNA TGTGCCAGCAGTGGCAGGGCGTATGAAAAACTGTTTTTT. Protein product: CASSGRAYEKLFF.

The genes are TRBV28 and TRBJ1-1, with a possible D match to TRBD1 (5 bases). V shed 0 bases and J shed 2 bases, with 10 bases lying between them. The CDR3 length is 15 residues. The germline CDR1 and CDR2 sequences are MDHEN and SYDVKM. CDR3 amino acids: CASSLWGQPNTEAFF. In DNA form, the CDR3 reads TGTGCCAGCAGTTTATGGGGGCAGCCAAACACTGAAGCTTTCTTT.

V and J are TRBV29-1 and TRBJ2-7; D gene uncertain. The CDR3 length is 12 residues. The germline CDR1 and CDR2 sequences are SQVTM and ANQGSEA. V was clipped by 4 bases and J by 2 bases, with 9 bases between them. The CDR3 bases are TGCAGCGTTGTGGCAGGTACCTACGAGCAGTACTTC. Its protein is CSVVAGTYEQYF.